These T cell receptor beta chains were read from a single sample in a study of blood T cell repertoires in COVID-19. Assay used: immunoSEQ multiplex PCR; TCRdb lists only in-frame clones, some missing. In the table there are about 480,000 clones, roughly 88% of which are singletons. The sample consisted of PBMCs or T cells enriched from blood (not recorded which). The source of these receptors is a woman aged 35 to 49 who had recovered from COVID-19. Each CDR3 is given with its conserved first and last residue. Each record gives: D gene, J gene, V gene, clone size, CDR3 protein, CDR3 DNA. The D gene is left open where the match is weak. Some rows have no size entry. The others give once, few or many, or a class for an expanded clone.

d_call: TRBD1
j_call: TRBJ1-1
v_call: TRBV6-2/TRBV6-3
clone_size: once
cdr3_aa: CASSTPRGRTTNTEAFF
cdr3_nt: TGTGCCAGCAGTACACCCAGGGGGCGGACTACGAACACTGAAGCTTTCTTT

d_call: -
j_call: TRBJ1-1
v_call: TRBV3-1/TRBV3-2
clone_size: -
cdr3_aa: CASSQGHQGHEAFF
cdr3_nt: TGTGCCAGCAGCCAAGGTCATCAGGGCCATGAAGCTTTCTTT

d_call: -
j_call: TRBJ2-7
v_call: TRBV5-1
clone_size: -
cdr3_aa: CASSLDPDSSWRYF
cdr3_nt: TGCGCCAGCAGCTTGGACCCGGACAGTTCATGGCGGTACTTC

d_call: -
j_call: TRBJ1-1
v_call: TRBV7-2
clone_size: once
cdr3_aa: CASSFMGAGTEAFF
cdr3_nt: TGTGCCAGCAGCTTTATGGGGGCAGGCACTGAAGCTTTCTTT

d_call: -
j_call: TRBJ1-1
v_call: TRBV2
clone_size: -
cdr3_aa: CASIKDRNTEAFF
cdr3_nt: TGTGCCAGCATTAAGGACAGAAACACTGAAGCTTTCTTT

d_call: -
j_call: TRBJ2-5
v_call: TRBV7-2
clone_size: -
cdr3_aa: CASSLGVLDAKTQYF
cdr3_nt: TGTGCCAGCAGCTTAGGAGTCCTAGATGCCAAGACCCAGTACTTC

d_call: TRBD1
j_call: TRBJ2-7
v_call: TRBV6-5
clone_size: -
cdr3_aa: CASSYRDRTYEQYF
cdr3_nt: TGTGCCAGCAGTTACCGGGACAGAACCTACGAGCAGTACTTC

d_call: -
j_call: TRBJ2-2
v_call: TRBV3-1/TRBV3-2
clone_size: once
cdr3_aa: CASARSPGTGELFF
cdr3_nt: TGTGCCAGCGCCCGAAGTCCCGGTACCGGGGAGCTGTTTTTT

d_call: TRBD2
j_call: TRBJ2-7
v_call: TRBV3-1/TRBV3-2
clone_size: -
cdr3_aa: CASSKHLAGASSYEQYF
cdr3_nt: TGTGCCAGCAGCAAACATCTAGCGGGGGCAAGCTCCTACGAGCAGTACTTC

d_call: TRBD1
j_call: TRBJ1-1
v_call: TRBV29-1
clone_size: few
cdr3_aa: CSYKRQGTTEAFF
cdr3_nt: TGCAGCTATAAAAGACAGGGGACAACTGAAGCTTTCTTT

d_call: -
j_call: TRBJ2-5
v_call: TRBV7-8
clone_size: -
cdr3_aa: CASSPSRGETQYF
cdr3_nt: TGTGCCAGCAGCCCGTCGCGCGGGGAGACCCAGTACTTC

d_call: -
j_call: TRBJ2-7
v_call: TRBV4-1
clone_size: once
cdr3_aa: CASSQVRDEQYF
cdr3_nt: TGCGCCAGCAGCCAAGTCAGGGACGAGCAGTACTTC

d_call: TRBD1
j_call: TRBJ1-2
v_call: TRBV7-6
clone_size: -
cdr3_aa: CASSKGQGNYGYTF
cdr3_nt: TGTGCCAGCAGCAAGGGACAGGGGAACTATGGCTACACCTTC

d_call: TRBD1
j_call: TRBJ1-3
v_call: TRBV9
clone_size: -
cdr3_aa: CASRRGTGAEGNTIYF
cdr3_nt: TGTGCCAGCAGAAGGGGGACAGGGGCTGAAGGAAACACCATATATTTT

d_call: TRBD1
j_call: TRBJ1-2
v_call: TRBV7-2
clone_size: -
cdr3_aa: CASSGQAGQGRNYGYTF
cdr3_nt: TGTGCCAGCAGCGGACAGGCAGGGCAGGGGCGGAACTATGGCTACACCTTC

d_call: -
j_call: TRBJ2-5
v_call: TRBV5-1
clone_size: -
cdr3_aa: CASGGRTVQETQYF
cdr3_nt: TGCGCCAGCGGGGGCCGGACGGTCCAAGAGACCCAGTACTTC

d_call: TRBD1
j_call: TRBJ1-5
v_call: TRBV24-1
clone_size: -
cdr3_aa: CATSDLPRQGSIPQHF
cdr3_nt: TGTGCCACCAGTGATTTGCCCCGACAGGGAAGTATACCCCAGCATTTT

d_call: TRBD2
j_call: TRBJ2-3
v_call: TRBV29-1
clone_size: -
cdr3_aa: CSVEGWEGLFDTQYF
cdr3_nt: TGCAGCGTTGAAGGGTGGGAGGGCCTGTTCGATACGCAGTATTTT

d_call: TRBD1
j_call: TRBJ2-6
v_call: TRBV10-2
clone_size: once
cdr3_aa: CATTIRGKYGANVLTF
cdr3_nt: TGCGCCACTACTATCAGGGGGAAGTATGGGGCCAACGTCCTGACTTTC

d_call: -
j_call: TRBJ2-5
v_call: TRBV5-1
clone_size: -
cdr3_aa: CATAGVGVETQYF
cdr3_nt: TGCGCCACGGCTGGGGTAGGGGTTGAGACCCAGTACTTC

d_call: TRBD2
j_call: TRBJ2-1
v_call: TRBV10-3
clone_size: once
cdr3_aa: CAIGAGGLPEQFF
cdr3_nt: TGTGCCATCGGAGCGGGGGGGCTTCCTGAGCAGTTCTTC

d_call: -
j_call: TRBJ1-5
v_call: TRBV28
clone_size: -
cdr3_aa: CASSSPGDNQPQHF
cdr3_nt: TGTGCCAGCAGTTCTCCGGGAGACAATCAGCCCCAGCATTTT

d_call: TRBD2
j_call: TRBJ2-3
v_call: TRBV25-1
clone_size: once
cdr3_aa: CASSEQLAKITDTQYF
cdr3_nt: TGTGCCAGCAGTGAACAACTAGCGAAAATCACAGATACGCAGTATTTT

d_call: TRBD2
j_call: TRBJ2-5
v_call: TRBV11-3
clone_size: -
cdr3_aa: CASSLAGGLQETQYF
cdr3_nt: TGTGCCAGCAGCTTAGCGGGAGGCCTCCAAGAGACCCAGTACTTC

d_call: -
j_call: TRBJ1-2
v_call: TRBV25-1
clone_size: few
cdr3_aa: CASSGRGYGYTF
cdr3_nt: TGTGCCAGTAGTGGTAGAGGCTATGGCTACACCTTC

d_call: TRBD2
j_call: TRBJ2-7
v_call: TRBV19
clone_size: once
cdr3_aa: CASSMAHGRYEQYF
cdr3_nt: TGTGCCAGTAGTATGGCCCACGGGAGGTACGAGCAGTACTTC

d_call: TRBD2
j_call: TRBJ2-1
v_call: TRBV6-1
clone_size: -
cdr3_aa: CASSEIGGLAGANEQFF
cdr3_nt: TGTGCCAGCAGTGAAATCGGGGGACTAGCGGGAGCGAATGAGCAGTTCTTC

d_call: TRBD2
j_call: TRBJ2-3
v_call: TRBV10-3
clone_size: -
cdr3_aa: CAISSTSGRTSTDTQYF
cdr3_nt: TGTGCCATCAGCTCGACTAGCGGTAGAACTAGCACAGATACGCAGTATTTT

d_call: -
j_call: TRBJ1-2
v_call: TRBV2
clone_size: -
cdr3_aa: CASSGQGLFYGYTF
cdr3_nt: TGTGCCAGCAGTGGCCAGGGCCTATTTTATGGCTACACCTTC

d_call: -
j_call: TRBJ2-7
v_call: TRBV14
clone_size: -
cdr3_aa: CASSQFSYPNYEQYF
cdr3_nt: TGTGCCAGCAGCCAGTTTAGCTACCCTAACTACGAGCAGTACTTC

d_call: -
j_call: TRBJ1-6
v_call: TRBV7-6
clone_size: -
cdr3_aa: CASSLNIYNSPLHF
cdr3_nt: TGTGCCAGCAGCTTGAACATCTATAATTCACCCCTCCACTTT

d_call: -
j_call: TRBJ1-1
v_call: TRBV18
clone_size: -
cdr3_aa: CASSPPVTEAFF
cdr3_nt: TGTGCCAGCTCACCCCCGGTCACTGAAGCTTTCTTT

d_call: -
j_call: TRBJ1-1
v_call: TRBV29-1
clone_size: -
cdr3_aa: CSVAPDPRGTEAFF
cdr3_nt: TGCAGCGTTGCCCCCGACCCTCGGGGAACTGAAGCTTTCTTT

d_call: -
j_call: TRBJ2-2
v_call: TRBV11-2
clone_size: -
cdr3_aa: CASTTNTGELFF
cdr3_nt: TGTGCCAGCACTACGAACACCGGGGAGCTGTTTTTT

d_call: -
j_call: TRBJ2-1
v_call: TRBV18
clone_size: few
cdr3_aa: CASSPRSNEQFF
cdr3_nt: TGTGCCAGCTCACCTAGAAGTAATGAGCAGTTCTTC

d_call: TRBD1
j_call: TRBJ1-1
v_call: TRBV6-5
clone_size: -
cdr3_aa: CASRPGQGGYTEAFF
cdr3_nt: TGTGCCAGCAGGCCGGGACAGGGGGGTTACACTGAAGCTTTCTTT

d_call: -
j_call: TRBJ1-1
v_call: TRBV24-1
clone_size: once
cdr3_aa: CATSDLGREAFF
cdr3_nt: TGTGCCACCAGTGATTTGGGGAGGGAAGCTTTCTTT

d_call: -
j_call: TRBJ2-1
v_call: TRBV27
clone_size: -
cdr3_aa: CASSFSRDPYNEQFF
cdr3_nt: TGTGCCAGCAGTTTCTCCAGGGATCCCTACAATGAGCAGTTCTTC

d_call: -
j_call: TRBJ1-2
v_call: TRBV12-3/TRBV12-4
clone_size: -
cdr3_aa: CASSPGYGYTF
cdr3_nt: TGTGCCAGCAGTCCAGGGTATGGCTACACCTTC

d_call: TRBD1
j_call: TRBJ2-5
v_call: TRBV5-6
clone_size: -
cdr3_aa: CASSTSPTGGETQYF
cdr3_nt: TGTGCCAGCAGCACCTCACCGACAGGGGGAGAGACCCAGTACTTC

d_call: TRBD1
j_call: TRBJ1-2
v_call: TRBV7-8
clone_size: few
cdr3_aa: CASSLTGNGYTF
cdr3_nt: TGTGCCAGCAGCTTGACAGGGAATGGCTACACCTTC

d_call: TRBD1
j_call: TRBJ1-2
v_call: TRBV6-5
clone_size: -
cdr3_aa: CASSYQGDREYGYTF
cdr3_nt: TGTGCCAGCAGTTACCAGGGGGACAGGGAATATGGCTACACCTTC

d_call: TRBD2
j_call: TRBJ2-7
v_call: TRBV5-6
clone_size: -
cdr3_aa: CASSFWVSGIEQYF
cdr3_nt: TGTGCCAGCAGCTTTTGGGTTAGCGGGATCGAGCAGTACTTC

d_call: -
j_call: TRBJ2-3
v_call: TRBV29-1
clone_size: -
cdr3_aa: CSASGLHTDTQYF
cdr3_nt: TGCAGCGCCTCAGGGCTTCACACAGATACGCAGTATTTT

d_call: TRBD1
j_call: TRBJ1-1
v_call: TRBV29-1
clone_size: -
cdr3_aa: CSVRQGIQTEAFF
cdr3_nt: TGCAGCGTCCGACAGGGAATACAGACTGAAGCTTTCTTT